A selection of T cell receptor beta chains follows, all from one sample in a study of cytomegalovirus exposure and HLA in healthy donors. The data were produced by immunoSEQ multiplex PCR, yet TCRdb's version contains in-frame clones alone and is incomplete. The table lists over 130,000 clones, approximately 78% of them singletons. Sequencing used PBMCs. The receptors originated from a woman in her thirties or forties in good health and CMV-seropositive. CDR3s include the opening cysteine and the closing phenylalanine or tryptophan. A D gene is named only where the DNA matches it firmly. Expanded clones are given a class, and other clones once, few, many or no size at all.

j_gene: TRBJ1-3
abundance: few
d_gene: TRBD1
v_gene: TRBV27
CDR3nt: TGTGCCAGCAGTTTGGAGGACAGGTACTCTGGAAACACCATATATTTT
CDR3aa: CASSLEDRYSGNTIYF

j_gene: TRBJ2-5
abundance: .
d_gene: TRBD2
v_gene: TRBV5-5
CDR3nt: TGTGCCAGCAGCTCCGCGGGGGTAGTGGAGACCCAGTACTTC
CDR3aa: CASSSAGVVETQYF

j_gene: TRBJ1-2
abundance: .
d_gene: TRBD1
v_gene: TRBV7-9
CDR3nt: TGTGCCAGCAGCAATGGGGACAGCCAGGGTCCCGAATATGGCTACACCTTC
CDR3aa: CASSNGDSQGPEYGYTF

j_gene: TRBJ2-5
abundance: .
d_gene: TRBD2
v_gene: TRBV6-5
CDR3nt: TGTGCCAGCAGTTACTCGGGAGGGCGGGGAGAGACCCAGTACTTC
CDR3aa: CASSYSGGRGETQYF

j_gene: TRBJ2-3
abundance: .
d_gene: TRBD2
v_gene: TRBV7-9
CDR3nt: TGTGCCAGCAGCCTGGGCTCCGGGGAGGGCCTTCGGGGTACGCAGTATTTT
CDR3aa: CASSLGSGEGLRGTQYF

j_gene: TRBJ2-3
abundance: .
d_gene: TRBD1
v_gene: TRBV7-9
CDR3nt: TGTGCCAGCAGCTTAGCGGGACAGGGCTTCACAGATACGCAGTATTTT
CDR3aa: CASSLAGQGFTDTQYF

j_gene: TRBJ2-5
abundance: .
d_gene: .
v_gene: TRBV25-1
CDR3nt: TGTGCCAGCAGTACACGGACTGGAGAGACCCAGTACTTC
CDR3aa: CASSTRTGETQYF

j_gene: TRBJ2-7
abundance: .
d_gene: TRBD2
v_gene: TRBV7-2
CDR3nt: TGTGCCAGCAGCCAGAGCGGGAGTGCCTACGAGCAGTACTTC
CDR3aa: CASSQSGSAYEQYF

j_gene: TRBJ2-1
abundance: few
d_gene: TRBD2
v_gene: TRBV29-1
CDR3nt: TGCAGCGTTGTATGGGCACTAGCGGGAGGCAATGAGCAGTTCTTC
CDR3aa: CSVVWALAGGNEQFF

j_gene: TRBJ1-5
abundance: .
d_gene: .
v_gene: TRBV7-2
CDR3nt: TGTGCCAGCGGGTGGGGGGTGGATCAGCCCCAGCATTTT
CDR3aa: CASGWGVDQPQHF

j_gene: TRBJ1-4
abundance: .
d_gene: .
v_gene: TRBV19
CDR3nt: TGTGCCAGTAGTATGTCAGAGGAGGAAAAACTGTTTTTT
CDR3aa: CASSMSEEEKLFF

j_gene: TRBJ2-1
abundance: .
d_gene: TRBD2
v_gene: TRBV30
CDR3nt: TGTGCCTGGAGTGGAAAGGGACTAGCGGGAGTGGGGCAGTTCTTC
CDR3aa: CAWSGKGLAGVGQFF

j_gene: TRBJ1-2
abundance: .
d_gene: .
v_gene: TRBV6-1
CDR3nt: TGTGCCAGCAGTGAAAGGCCGGTGAGGTCCTATGGCTACACCTTC
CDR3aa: CASSERPVRSYGYTF

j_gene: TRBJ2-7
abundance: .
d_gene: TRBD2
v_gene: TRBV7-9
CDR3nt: TGTGCCAGCAGCCAGCGGGAGAAGCACGAGCAGTACTTC
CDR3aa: CASSQREKHEQYF

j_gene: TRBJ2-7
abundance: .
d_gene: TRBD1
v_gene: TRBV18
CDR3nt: TGTGCCAGCTCACCACTTGCACCGGGACAGGGTCCCTACGAGCAGTACTTC
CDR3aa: CASSPLAPGQGPYEQYF

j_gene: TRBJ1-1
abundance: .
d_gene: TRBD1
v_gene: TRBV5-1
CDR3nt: TGCGCCAGCAGCTTGGAGCGAGACGCAGGGGGCTATATCACTGAAGCTTTCTTT
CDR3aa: CASSLERDAGGYITEAFF

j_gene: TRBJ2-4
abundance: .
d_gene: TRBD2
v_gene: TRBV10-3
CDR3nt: TGTGCCATCAGTGAGGGACTAGTGGAAAACATTCAGTACTTC
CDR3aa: CAISEGLVENIQYF

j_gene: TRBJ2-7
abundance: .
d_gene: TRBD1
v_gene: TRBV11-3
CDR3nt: TGTGCCAGCAGCTTAGGGGGACAGGCCACCTACGAGCAGTACTTC
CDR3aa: CASSLGGQATYEQYF

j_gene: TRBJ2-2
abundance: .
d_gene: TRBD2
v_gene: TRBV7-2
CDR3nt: TGTGCCAGCAGCTCCCGCCGGACTAGTATCTCCGGGGAGCTGTTTTTT
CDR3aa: CASSSRRTSISGELFF

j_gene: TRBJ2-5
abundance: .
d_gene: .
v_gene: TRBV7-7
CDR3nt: TGTGCTAGCAGCTTTCGGGTCCAAGAGACCCAGTACTTC
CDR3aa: CASSFRVQETQYF

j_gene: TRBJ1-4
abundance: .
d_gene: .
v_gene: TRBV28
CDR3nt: TGTGCCAGCCGAGAGAATGAAAAACTGTTTTTT
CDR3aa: CASRENEKLFF

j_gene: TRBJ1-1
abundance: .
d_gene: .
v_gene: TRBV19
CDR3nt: TGTGCCAGTAGTATAGGTTGGACAAGGAAACGCACTGAAGCTTTCTTT
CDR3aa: CASSIGWTRKRTEAFF

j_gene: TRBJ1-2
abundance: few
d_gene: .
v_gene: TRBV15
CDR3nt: TGTGCCACCAGCAGAGAGGTCCCCCGGGACTATGGCTACACCTTC
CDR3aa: CATSREVPRDYGYTF

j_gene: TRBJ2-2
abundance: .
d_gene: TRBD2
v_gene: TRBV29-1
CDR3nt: TGCAGCGTGTCTCCGGCGGGAGGACGCCTCACCGGGGAGCTGTTTTTT
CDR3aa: CSVSPAGGRLTGELFF

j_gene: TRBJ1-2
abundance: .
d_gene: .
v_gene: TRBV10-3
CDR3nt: TGTGCCATCAGTGACCGAGGGAGAGACTATGGCTACACCTTC
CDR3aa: CAISDRGRDYGYTF

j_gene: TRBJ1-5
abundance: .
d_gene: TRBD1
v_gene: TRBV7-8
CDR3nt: TGTGCCAGCAGCTCGACAGGGGGCTCGGCGGGCAATCAGCCCCAGCATTTT
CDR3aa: CASSSTGGSAGNQPQHF

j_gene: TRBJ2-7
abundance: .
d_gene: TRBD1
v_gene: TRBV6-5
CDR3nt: TGTGCCAGCAGCCGAGGACAGGGAGTCAACGAGCAGTACTTC
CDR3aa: CASSRGQGVNEQYF

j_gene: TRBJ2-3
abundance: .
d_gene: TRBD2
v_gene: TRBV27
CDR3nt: TGTGCCAGCAGTCGCTCCGGGACTAGCGGAGGGGGCGGTACGCAGTATTTT
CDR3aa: CASSRSGTSGGGGTQYF

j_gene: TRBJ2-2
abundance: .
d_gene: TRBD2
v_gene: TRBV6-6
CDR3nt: TGTGCCAGCATCCCGGGACTAGCGGGATCCGGGGAGCTGTTTTTT
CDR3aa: CASIPGLAGSGELFF

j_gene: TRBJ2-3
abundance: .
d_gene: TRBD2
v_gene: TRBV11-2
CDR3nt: TGTGCCAGCATCCTAGCGGGAGGGGATGCAGATACGCAGTATTTT
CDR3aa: CASILAGGDADTQYF

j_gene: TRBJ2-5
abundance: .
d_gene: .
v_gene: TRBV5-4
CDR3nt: TGTGCCAGCAGCTTGGGTGGGAGCTTAGAGACCCAGTACTTC
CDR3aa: CASSLGGSLETQYF

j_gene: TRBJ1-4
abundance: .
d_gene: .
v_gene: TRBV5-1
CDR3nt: TGCGCCAGCACCGCTTGGGGAGCAACTAATGAAAAACTGTTTTTT
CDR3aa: CASTAWGATNEKLFF

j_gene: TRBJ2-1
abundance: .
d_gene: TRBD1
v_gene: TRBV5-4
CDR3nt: TGTGCCAGCAGCTTGGATCACAGGGGGCATGAGCAGTTCTTC
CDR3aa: CASSLDHRGHEQFF

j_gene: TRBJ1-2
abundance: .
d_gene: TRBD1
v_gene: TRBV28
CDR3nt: TGTGCCAGCAGCCCCGGGCAGGGGGCGCTTGGCTACACCTTC
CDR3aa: CASSPGQGALGYTF

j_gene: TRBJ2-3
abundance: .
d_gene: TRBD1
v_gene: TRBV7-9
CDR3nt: TGTTCCAGCAGCCCACGGACAGGGGAAGGACCGGATACGCAGTATTTT
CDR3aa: CSSSPRTGEGPDTQYF

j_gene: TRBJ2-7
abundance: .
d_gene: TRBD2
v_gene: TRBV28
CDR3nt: TGTGCCAGCAGTCCACAGGGGACTAGCGTTGGTGTGCAGTACTTC
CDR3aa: CASSPQGTSVGVQYF

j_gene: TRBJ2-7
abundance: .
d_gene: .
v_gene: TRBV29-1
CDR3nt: TGCAGCGTTGGAGTATTCTCCTACGAGCAGTACTTC
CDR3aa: CSVGVFSYEQYF

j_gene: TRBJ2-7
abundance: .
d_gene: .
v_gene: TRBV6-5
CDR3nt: TGTGCCAGCAGTTACTCTTCCAACTCCTACGAGCAGTACTTC
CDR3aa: CASSYSSNSYEQYF

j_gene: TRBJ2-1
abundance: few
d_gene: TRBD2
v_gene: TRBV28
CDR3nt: TGTGCCAGCAGTTTTCCGATATTAGCGGGAGTGGTCCCCTACAATGAGCAGTTCTTC
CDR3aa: CASSFPILAGVVPYNEQFF

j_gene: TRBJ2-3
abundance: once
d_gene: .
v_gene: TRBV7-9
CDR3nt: TGTGCCAGCAGCTTGAGCGGCACAGATACGCAGTATTTT
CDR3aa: CASSLSGTDTQYF

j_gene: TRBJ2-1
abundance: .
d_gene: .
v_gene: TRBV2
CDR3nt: TGTGCCAGCAGTGAAGCGCGGGCGGGACCCAACAATGAGCAGTTCTTC
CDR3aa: CASSEARAGPNNEQFF

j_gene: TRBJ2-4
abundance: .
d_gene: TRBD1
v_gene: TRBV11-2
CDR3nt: TGTGCCAGCAGCTTTACAGGGGTTACAAACATTCAGTACTTC
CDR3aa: CASSFTGVTNIQYF

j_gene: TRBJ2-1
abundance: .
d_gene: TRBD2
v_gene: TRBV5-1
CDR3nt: TGCGCCAGCAGCTTGTCTAGCGGGCCTCAGGATGAGCAGTTCTTC
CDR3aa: CASSLSSGPQDEQFF

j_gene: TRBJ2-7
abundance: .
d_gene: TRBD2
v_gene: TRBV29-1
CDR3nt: TGCAGCGTACCAGGGCCCCCCGGCGAACTAGCGGCCTCCTACGAGCAGTACTTC
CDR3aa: CSVPGPPGELAASYEQYF

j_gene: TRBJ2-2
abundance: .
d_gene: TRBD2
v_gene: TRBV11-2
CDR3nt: TGTGCCAGCATTCCCCTCGCGGGAGGAAACACCGGGGAGCTGTTTTTT
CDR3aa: CASIPLAGGNTGELFF

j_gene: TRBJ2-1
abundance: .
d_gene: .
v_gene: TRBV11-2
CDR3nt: TGTGCCAGCAGCTTAGAAAGCGAGCAGTTCTTC
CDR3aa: CASSLESEQFF

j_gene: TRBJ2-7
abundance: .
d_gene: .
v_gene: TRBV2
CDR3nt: TGTGCCAGCAGGGACAGCTCCTACGAGCAGTACTTC
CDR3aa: CASRDSSYEQYF

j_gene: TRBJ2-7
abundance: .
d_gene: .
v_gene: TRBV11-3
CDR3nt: TGTGCCAGCAGCCCCGGGGTCCGGTACGAGCAGTACTTC
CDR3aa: CASSPGVRYEQYF